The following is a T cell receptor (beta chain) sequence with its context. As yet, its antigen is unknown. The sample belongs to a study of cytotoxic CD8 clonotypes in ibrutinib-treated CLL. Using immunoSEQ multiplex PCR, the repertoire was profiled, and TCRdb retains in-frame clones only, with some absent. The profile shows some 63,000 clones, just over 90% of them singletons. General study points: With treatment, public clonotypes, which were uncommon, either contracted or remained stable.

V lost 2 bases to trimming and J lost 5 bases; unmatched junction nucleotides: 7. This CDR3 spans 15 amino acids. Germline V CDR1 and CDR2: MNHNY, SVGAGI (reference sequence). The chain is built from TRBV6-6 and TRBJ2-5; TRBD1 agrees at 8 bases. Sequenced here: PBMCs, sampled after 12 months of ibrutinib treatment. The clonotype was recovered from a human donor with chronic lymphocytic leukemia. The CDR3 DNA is TGTGCCAGCAGTTACCGACAGGGGTTTGGGGAGACCCAGTACTTC. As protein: CASSYRQGFGETQYF.